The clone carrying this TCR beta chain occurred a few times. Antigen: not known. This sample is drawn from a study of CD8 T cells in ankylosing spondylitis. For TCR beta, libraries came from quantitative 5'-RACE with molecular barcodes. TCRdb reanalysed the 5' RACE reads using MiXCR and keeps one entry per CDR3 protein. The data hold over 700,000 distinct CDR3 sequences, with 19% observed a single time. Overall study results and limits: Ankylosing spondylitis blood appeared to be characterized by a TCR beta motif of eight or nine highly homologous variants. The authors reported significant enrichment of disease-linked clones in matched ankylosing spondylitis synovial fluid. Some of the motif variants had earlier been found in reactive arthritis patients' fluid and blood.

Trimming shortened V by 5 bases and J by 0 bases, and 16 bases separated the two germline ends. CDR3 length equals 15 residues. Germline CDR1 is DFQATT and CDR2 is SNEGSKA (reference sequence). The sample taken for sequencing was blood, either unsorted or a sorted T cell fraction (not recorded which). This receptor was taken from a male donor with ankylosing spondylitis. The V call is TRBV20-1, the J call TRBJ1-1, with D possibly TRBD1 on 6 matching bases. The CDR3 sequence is CSAPRTGAMNTEAFF. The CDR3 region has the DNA TGCAGTGCTCCGAGGACGGGGGCTATGAACACTGAAGCTTTCTTT.